This T cell receptor (beta chain) was sequenced during a study of shared clonotypes between healthy human individuals. Study in general: Each donor contributed plates that comprised three CD4 naive, three CD4 memory, two CD8 naive and one CD8 memory.

Concerning this clone: The antigen is not known.

Sequencing was performed with immunoSEQ multiplex PCR; in TCRdb, only in-frame clones are kept and a portion is missing. The repertoire holds about 2.3 million clones, with 93% as singletons. Study observations and caveats: Limitation of the genetic and exposure-history diversity represented came from the few donors. Shared clonotypes across all four donors exceeded non-shared ones in generation probability.

CD4+ cells were split into CD45RA+ naive and CD45RA-negative memory subsets. Germline V gene sequence: CDR1 SGHTA, CDR2 FQGTGA. With 5 bases clipped from V and 5 bases from J, the junction kept 7 bases outside the gene matches. The CDR3 contains 14 residues. The chain combines TRBV7-3 with TRBJ2-5; the match to TRBD1 covers 8 bases. This TCR was recovered from a man aged 18-30 years in good health. Some clones in this sample may be carry-over from other donors' samples. The sequenced sample was naive CD4+ T cells from PBMCs. Subset given: CD45RA+ positively selected. The CDR3 region is CASSLQGGTETQYF. The CDR3 region has the DNA TGTGCCAGCAGCCTACAGGGGGGTACGGAGACCCAGTACTTC.